These 11 T cell receptor beta chains were sequenced from one sample in a study of blood T cells in healthy people across ages. The authors ran a second PCR of roughly 6 to 12 cycles using a sample-barcoded 5' primer and a J-beta primer mix. Each CDR3 protein gets one entry after TCRdb re-called the 5' RACE reads with MiXCR. The data hold approximately 350,000 distinct CDR3 sequences, with 52% observed a single time. The sequenced sample consisted of blood. The receptors originated from a man between 60 and 75 years old in good health.

This clonotype appeared a few times. This chain uses TRBV5-1 with TRBJ1-6; 8 nucleotides align to TRBD1. With V trimmed by 4 bases and J by 8 bases, 11 bases remained unmatched. Germline V gene sequence: CDR1 SGHRS, CDR2 YFSETQ. The CDR3 has 16 residues. The CDR3 here is CASSPDRVGSHSPLHF. The CDR3 coding sequence is TGCGCCAGCAGCCCGGACAGGGTGGGCTCGCATTCACCCCTCCACTTT.

J is TRBJ1-5 and V is TRBV20-1; 7 bases are a match to TRBD1. This CDR3 has 13 residues. With V trimmed by 3 bases and J by 5 bases, 4 bases remained unmatched. Germline values: CDR1 DFQATT, CDR2 SNEGSKA (reference sequence). The CDR3 spells CSAREGADQPQHF. The DNA for the CDR3 is TGCAGTGCTAGGGAGGGGGCCGATCAGCCCCAGCATTTT.

This clonotype was picked up a small number of times. The chain combines TRBV28 with TRBJ2-4, with D possibly being TRBD2 (6 bases). CDR3 length: 15 amino acids. Trimming removed 5 bases at V and 13 bases at J, with 24 bases between. Per germline, CDR1 MDHEN and CDR2 SYDVKM. CDR3 protein: CASSPLGGAREGQYF. The CDR3 nucleotides read TGTGCCAGCAGTCCCCTCGGAGGGGCCCGCGAGGGGCAGTACTTC.

This clonotype was detected ten times or more. The chain links TRBV4-1 to TRBJ2-5; TRBD2 agrees at 9 bases. This CDR3 is built from 17 residues. Germline V CDR1 and CDR2: MGHRA, YSYEKL. J was trimmed by 7 bases and V by 0 bases; bases with no gene match: 12. CDR3 region: CASSQEVAGVAVGTQYF. DNA for the CDR3: TGCGCCAGCAGCCAAGAGGTAGCGGGAGTGGCGGTTGGGACCCAGTACTTC.

This clonotype was observed a handful of times. The CDR3 region has the DNA TGTGCCAGCAGTGCTAGCGGGGGGGCCACAGATACGCAGTATTTT. As protein: CASSASGGATDTQYF. The gene calls are TRBV6-4 and TRBJ2-3; 12 positions match TRBD2. With V trimmed by 4 bases and J by 2 bases, 1 base remained unmatched. Germline V gives CDR1 MRHNA, CDR2 SNTAGT. There are 15 residues in the CDR3.

This clonotype was seen ten or more times. The rearrangement joins TRBV3-1 to TRBJ1-2; D gene ambiguous. V was shortened by 3 bases and J by 3 bases, with 2 bases between the two germline ends. The CDR3 spans 11 residues. Germline assignment: CDR1 LGHDT and CDR2 YNNKEL (reference sequence). CDR3 sequence (DNA): TGTGCCAGCAGCCACTACTATGGCTACACCTTC. It codes for CASSHYYGYTF.

This clonotype was recorded only once. This CDR3 reads CSASGGILGYTF. The CDR3 DNA sequence: TGCAGTGCTAGCGGGGGAATCTTAGGCTACACCTTC. The chain combines TRBV20-1 with TRBJ1-2; D might be TRBD1 (5 bases). This CDR3 contains 12 residues. Between the trimmed V and J ends, which lost 3 bases and 8 bases, there was a span of 13 bases. Germline loops: CDR1 DFQATT, CDR2 SNEGSKA (reference sequence).

This clonotype has just a few counts. The rearrangement links TRBV7-9 to TRBJ2-5; tentative D call: TRBD2 (6 bases). Looked up from germline, CDR1 is SEHNR and CDR2 is FQNEAQ (reference sequence). Trimming removed 4 bases from V and 4 bases from J, with 16 bases in between. The CDR3 totals 15 residues. DNA of the CDR3: TGTGCCAGCAGCTGGGGGACTCCACGTGTAGAGACCCAGTACTTC. This gives the protein CASSWGTPRVETQYF.

V is TRBV29-1 and J is TRBJ2-1, with unresolved D. V shed 5 bases and J shed 11 bases, with 16 bases lying between them. The V gene's germline CDR1 is SQVTM and CDR2 ANQGSEA. The CDR3 is 12 amino acids. CDR3 nucleotides: TGCAGCGTTTACCAAACCCCCCCGAAGCAGTTCTTC. As protein: CSVYQTPPKQFF.

The genes are TRBV19 and TRBJ1-2; D may be TRBD1 (5 bases). CDR3 length equals 17 residues. Trimming left V 6 bases short and J 4 bases short, with 24 bases between. The germline CDR1 and CDR2 sequences are LNHDA and SQIVND (reference sequence). CDR3 in DNA: TGTGCCAGTAGCCCCCAGGTTTCCGGGAGGGGCCTCTATGGCTACACCTTC. Protein: CASSPQVSGRGLYGYTF.

This chain uses TRBV7-9 with TRBJ2-3; D call uncertain. V gave up 5 bases and J gave up 8 bases, with 11 bases separating them. Germline V CDR1 and CDR2: SEHNR, FQNEAQ (reference sequence). The CDR3 contains 12 residues. This CDR3 is CASSQGTGTQYF. For the CDR3, the DNA is TGTGCCAGCAGCCAAGGAACGGGTACGCAGTATTTT.